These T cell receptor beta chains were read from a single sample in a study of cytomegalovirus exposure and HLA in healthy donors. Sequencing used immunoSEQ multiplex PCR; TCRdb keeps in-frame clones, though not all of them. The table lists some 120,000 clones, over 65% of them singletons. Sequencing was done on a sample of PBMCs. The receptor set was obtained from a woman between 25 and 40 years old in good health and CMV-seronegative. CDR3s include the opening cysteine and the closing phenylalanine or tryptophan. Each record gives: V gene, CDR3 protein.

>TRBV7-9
CASSLQGLGTEAFF
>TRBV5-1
CASSFGTYYNEQFF
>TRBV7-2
CASSLVGAGGQPQHF
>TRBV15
CATGDRPGSTDTQYF
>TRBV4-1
CASRHTGTEETQYF
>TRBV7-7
CASSLDGAFYNEQFF
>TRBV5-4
CASSLPGHRETQYF
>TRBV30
CAWSVQGGASQPQHF
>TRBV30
CAWSGRSGRGNEQFF
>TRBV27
CASREQTGSHQPQHF
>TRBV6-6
CASRSSGGQETQYF
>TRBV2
CASKTSSGNTIYF
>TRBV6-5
CASSEDRGVHEQFF
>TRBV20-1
CSARFYREAFF
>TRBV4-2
CASSQDRRPGNTIYF
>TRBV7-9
CASSYASEDQPQHF
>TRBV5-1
CASSLFGSGQETQYF
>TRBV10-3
CAISPGTGASYEQYF
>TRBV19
CASSIAGSSYNEQFF
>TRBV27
CASSFWSGLGEQYF
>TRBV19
CASSIWGRGSNQPQHF
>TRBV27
CASFSGQGWNTEAFF
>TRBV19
CASSLGQVVTTDTQYF
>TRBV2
CASSEQGAAQPQHF
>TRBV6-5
CASGKNNRGNGYTF
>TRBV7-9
CASSLGQQTEAFF
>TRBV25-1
CASSGQDPRDTQYF
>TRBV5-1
CASSPPHSRSTDTQYF
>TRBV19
CASSMSGQGGQPQHF
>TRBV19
CASRPDRGVGTGELFF
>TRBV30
CAWVRDRGGYTF
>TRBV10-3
CASTQGQGTEAFF
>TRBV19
CASSRTVRPDYGYTF
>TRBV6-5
CASSYPGQLNTEAFF
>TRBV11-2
CASSWPFGGTRTEAFF
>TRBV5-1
CASSPRQGNTEAFF
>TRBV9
CASSGRGTEAFF
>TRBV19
CASSMGTSSEQFF
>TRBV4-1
CASSQEVVSPRRPSGVYEQYF
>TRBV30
CAWSVTGVNQPQHF
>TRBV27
CASRDAGTGSGEQYF
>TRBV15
CATSRDRGVSEQYF
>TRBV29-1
CSVEGQGHGYTF
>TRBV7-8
CASSPQGASGYTF
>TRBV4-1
CASSQEGLASSYEQYF
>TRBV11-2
CATAAGNTGELFF
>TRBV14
CASSQDSRGGYTF
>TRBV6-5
CASSYQGLRIPTEAFF
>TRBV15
CATSRDSSTTPRGYGYTF
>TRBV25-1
CASTPNPGQGDYNEQFF
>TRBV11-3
CASSLGNREKLFF
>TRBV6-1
CASSEKGGRAYEQFF
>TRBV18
CASSPGAVPYGYTF
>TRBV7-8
CASSGREAGNTIYF